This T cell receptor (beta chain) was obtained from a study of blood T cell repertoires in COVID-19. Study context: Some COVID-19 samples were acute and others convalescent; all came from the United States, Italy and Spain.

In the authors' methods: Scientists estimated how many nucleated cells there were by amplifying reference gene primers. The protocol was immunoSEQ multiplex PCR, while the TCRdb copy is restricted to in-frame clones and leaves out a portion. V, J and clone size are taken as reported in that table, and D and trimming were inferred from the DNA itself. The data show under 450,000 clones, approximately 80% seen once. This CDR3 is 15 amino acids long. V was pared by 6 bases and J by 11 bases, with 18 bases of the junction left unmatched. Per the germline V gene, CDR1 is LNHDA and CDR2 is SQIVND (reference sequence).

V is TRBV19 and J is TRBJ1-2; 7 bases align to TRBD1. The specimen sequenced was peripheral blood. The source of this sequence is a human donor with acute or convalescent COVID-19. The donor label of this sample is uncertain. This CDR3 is CASRSPGQPHSRYTF. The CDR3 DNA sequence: TGTGCCAGTAGATCACCGGGACAGCCTCATTCTAGGTACACCTTC.